One and the same sample provided the 17 T cell receptor beta chains below, sequenced in a study of sequential checkpoint blockade in melanoma. Sample treatment: randomized to nivolumab then ipilimumab (arm A) or the reverse (arm B). This table comes from immunoSEQ multiplex PCR, and its TCRdb copy is limited to in-frame clones, with some not included. The table has about 21,000 clones, 80% to 90% seen once. Sequencing was performed on CD8+ T cells sorted from blood (inferred from file names), taken from a patient given nivolumab and ipilimumab in sequence. These receptors all come from a human donor with melanoma.

This chain uses TRBV28 with TRBJ2-1, with unresolved D. The CDR3 covers 11 residues. V was cut by 8 bases and J by 8 bases, with 10 bases left in between. The germline V gene has CDR1 MDHEN and CDR2 SYDVKM. The CDR3 DNA reads TGTGCCAGCTCCTACGTCGATGAGCAGTTCTTC. It encodes CASSYVDEQFF.

The rearrangement links TRBV7-9 to TRBJ2-5; 12 positions agree with TRBD2. Germline V gives CDR1 SEHNR, CDR2 FQNEAQ (reference sequence). This CDR3 is built from 16 residues. After removal of 5 bases from V and 2 bases from J, the junction contained 6 bases not matched to a gene. The CDR3 sequence: CASSRRTSGIQETQYF. The CDR3 DNA reads as TGTGCCAGCAGCCGCCGGACTAGCGGGATTCAAGAGACCCAGTACTTC.

The chain joins TRBV11-2 to TRBJ2-7, with TRBD2 identical over 7 bases. The V and J ends lost 7 bases and 6 bases, in that order; junction bases with no gene match: 9. The CDR3 spans 13 residues. The germline V gene has CDR1 SGHAT and CDR2 FQNNGV. CDR3 sequence (DNA): TGTGCCAGCACCTTGGGGTGGGGGGGCGAGCAGTACTTC. Protein: CASTLGWGGEQYF.

This chain joins TRBV19 and TRBJ1-1; D call uncertain. This CDR3 has 14 residues. V was clipped by 5 bases and J by 3 bases, with 13 bases between them. Germline V CDR1 and CDR2: LNHDA, SQIVND (reference sequence). The CDR3 spells CASSLRSVDTEAFF. CDR3 sequence (DNA): TGTGCCAGTAGTCTCCGCTCGGTGGACACTGAAGCTTTCTTT.

This chain uses TRBV10-3 with TRBJ2-5, with a weak D call TRBD2 (6 bases). The last part of the DNA fits TRBJ2-7 better; the J call may be wrong. This CDR3 contains 17 residues. Germline V gives CDR1 ENHRY, CDR2 SYGVKD. CDR3 sequence: CAISEFGGSQQDHEQYF. The CDR3 DNA follows: TGTGCCATCAGTGAGTTCGGAGGGTCCCAACAGGACCACGAGCAGTACTTC.

This chain connects TRBV5-5 to TRBJ1-5; D unclear. Trimming cost V 5 bases and J 7 bases, with 19 bases left between them. This CDR3 is 15 amino acids long. The germline CDR1 and CDR2 sequences are SGHKS and YYEKEE (reference sequence). CDR3: CASSRILRVGQPQHF. Written as DNA, the CDR3 is TGTGCCAGCAGTCGGATCCTTCGCGTCGGGCAGCCCCAGCATTTT.

The chain carries TRBV5-5 and TRBJ1-1; D remains ambiguous. Trimming stripped 4 bases from V and 1 base from J, with 5 bases between. Germline-derived CDR1 and CDR2 are SGHKS and YYEKEE (reference sequence). The CDR3 covers 12 residues. The chain's CDR3 is CASSPGNTEAFF. CDR3 nucleotides: TGTGCCAGCAGCCCAGGGAACACTGAAGCTTTCTTT.

This chain uses TRBV4-1 with TRBJ1-1; D is perhaps TRBD1 (6 bases). CDR3 length equals 15 residues. With 4 bases removed from V and 4 bases from J, the gap between germline ends came to 16 bases. Germline assignment: CDR1 MGHRA and CDR2 YSYEKL. CDR3 nucleotides: TGCGCCAGCAGCCGACCAACAGGGTTGGCCACTGAAGCTTTCTTT. Translating gives CASSRPTGLATEAFF.

The chain carries TRBV13 and TRBJ2-5; tentative D call: TRBD2 (5 bases). The length of the CDR3 is 13 residues. From germline, CDR1 is PRHDT and CDR2 FYEKMQ (reference sequence). The ends were cut back, 2 bases at V and 5 bases at J, with 9 bases in the middle. CDR3 nucleotide sequence: TGTGCCAGCAGCTTACGGGGAAGGGAGACCCAGTACTTC. Protein product: CASSLRGRETQYF.

The J gene is TRBJ1-3, the V gene TRBV28; D gene ambiguous. This CDR3 has 13 residues. V dropped 4 bases and J dropped 3 bases, with 7 bases sitting between them. Germline loops: CDR1 MDHEN, CDR2 SYDVKM. The CDR3 DNA is TGTGCCAGCAGTTATCAGGTTGGAAACACCATATATTTT. Encoded protein: CASSYQVGNTIYF.

The J gene is TRBJ2-2, the V gene TRBV2; possibly TRBD2 for D (5 bases). Per germline, CDR1 SNHLY and CDR2 FYNNEI. The CDR3 is 15 residues long. V dropped 3 bases and J dropped 4 bases, with 12 bases sitting between them. The CDR3 DNA sequence: TGTGCCAGCAGTGAGTTAGGAGGACCCACCGGGGAGCTGTTTTTT. Its translation: CASSELGGPTGELFF.

The rearrangement links TRBV5-4 to TRBJ2-2; perhaps TRBD1 as D (6 bases). The CDR3 length is 13 residues. Germline CDR1 is SGHNT and CDR2 is YYREEE (reference sequence). The germline V and J ends were trimmed by 4 bases and 9 bases, with 13 bases remaining between them. The chain's CDR3 is CASSRTTGRELFF. CDR3 DNA: TGTGCCAGCAGCCGGACCACAGGGAGGGAGCTGTTTTTT.

J is TRBJ2-5 and V is TRBV28, with 10 bases lining up with TRBD2. Trimming cost V 4 bases and J 0 bases; bases outside gene matches: 8. CDR3 length equals 17 residues. Germline-derived CDR1 and CDR2 are MDHEN and SYDVKM. CDR3 sequence (DNA): TGTGCCAGCAGTTACCTAGCGGGAGAATGGTACCAAGAGACCCAGTACTTC. This gives the protein CASSYLAGEWYQETQYF.

The rearrangement joins TRBV25-1 to TRBJ2-7; TRBD1 matches at 7 bases. The CDR3 has 12 residues. V gave up 8 bases and J gave up 0 bases; unmatched junction bases: 1. Germline CDR1 is MGHDK and CDR2 is SYGVNS. The CDR3 coding sequence is TGTGCCAGCGGACAGGTCTCCTACGAGCAGTACTTC. Amino acids: CASGQVSYEQYF.

The DNA for the CDR3 is TGCGCCAGCGCGACTAGCGGGGGCCGGAACACCGGGGAGCTGTTTTTT. Translating gives CASATSGGRNTGELFF. The V gene is TRBV10-2, the J gene TRBJ2-2; 12 nucleotides agree with TRBD2. V shed 8 bases, J shed 1 base, and the junction held 5 bases outside the gene matches. Germline CDR1 is WSHSY and CDR2 is SAAADI. The CDR3 is 16 residues long.

The V call is TRBV5-6, the J call TRBJ2-7, with 7 nucleotides matching TRBD1. CDR3 size: 15 residues. The ends lost 1 base at V and 3 bases at J; junction bases unmatched: 7. Germline CDR1 is SGHDT and CDR2 is YYEEEE. CDR3 DNA: TGTGCCAGCAGCTTGTCCCCCGGGACAGACTACGAGCAGTACTTC. Translated, it gives CASSLSPGTDYEQYF. The variable domain in full, completed from reference TRBV5-6 and TRBJ2-7, reads DAGVTQSPTHLIKTRGQQVTLRCSPKSGHDTVSWYQQALGQGPQFIFQYYEEEERQRGNFPDRFSGHQFPNYSSELNVNALLLGDSALYLCASSLSPGTDYEQYFGPGTRLTVT.

CDR3 sequence (DNA): TGTGCCTCTCGAAACAGGGGCGCAATTAACTATGGCTACACCTTC. It encodes CASRNRGAINYGYTF. V usage is TRBV19 and J usage is TRBJ1-2, with 7 bases that match TRBD1. The CDR3 is made up of 15 amino acids. The ends lost 11 bases at V and 1 base at J; junction bases unmatched: 13. Germline assignment: CDR1 LNHDA and CDR2 SQIVND (reference sequence).